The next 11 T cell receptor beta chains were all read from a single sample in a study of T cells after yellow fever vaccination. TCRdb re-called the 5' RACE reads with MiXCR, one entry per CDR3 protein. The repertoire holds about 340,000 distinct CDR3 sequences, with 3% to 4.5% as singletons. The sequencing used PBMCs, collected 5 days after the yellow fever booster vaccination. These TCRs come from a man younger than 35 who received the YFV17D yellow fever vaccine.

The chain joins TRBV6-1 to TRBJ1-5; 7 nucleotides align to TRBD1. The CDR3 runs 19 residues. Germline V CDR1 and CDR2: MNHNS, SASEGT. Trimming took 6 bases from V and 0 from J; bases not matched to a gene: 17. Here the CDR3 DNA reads TGTGCCAGCAGACCAAACCGGGACAGAGAGTACTATAGCAATCAGCCCCAGCATTTT. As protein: CASRPNRDREYYSNQPQHF.

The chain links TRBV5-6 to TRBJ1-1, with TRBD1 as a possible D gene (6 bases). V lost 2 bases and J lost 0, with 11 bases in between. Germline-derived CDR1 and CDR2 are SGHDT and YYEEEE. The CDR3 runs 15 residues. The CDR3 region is CASSLNRAMNTEAFF. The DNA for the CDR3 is TGTGCCAGCAGCTTAAACAGGGCAATGAACACTGAAGCTTTCTTT. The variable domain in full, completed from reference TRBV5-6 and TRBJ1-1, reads DAGVTQSPTHLIKTRGQQVTLRCSPKSGHDTVSWYQQALGQGPQFIFQYYEEEERQRGNFPDRFSGHQFPNYSSELNVNALLLGDSALYLCASSLNRAMNTEAFFGQGTRLTVV.

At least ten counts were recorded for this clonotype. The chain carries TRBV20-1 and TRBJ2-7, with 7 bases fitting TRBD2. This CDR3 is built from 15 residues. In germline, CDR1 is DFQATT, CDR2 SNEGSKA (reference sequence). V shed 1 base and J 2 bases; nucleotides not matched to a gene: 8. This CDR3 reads CSARAAEGGAYEQYF. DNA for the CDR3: TGCAGTGCTAGAGCTGCGGAGGGAGGGGCCTACGAGCAGTACTTC.

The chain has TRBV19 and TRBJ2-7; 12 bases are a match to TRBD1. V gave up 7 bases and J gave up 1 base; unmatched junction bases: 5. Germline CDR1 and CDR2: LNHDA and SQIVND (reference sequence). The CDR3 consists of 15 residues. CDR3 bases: TGTGCCAGTACCCCGGGACAGGGGGCTTCCTACGAGCAGTACTTC. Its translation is CASTPGQGASYEQYF.

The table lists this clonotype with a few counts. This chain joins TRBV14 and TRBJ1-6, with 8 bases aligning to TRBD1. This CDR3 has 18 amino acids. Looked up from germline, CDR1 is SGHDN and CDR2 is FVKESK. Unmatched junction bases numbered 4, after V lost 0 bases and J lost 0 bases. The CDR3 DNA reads TGTGCCAGCAGCCAAGACAGGGGGCTGAGCTCCTATAATTCACCCCTCCACTTT. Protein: CASSQDRGLSSYNSPLHF.

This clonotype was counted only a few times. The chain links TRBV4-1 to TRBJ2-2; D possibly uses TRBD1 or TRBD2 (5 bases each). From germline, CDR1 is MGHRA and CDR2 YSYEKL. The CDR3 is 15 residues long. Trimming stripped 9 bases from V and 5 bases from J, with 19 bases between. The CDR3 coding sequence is TGCGCCAGTCACAAGGGCTCTTGGGGGACCGGGGAGCTGTTTTTT. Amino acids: CASHKGSWGTGELFF.

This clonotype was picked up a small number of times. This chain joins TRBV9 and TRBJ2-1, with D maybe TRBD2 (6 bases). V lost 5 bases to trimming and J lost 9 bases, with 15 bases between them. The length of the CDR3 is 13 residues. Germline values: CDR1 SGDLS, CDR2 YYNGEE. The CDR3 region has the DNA TGTGCCAGCAGTAGCGGTAATATGGGTGAGCAGTTCTTC. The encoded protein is CASSSGNMGEQFF. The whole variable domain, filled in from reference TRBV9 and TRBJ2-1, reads DSGVTQTPKHLITATGQRVTLRCSPRSGDLSVYWYQQSLDQGLQFLIQYYNGEERAKGNILERFSAQQFPDLHSELNLSSLELGDSALYFCASSSGNMGEQFFGPGTRLTVL.

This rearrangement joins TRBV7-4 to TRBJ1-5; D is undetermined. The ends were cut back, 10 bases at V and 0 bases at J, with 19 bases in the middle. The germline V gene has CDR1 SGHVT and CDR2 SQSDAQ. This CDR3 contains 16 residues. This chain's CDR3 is CATPRRAEYSNQPQHF. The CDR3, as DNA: TGTGCCACGCCCCGAAGGGCAGAGTATAGCAATCAGCCCCAGCATTTT.

CDR3 protein: CATSDTIGTVNEQFF. CDR3 nucleotide sequence: TGTGCCACCAGTGATACCATCGGGACAGTCAATGAGCAGTTCTTC. V and J are TRBV24-1 and TRBJ2-1; TRBD1 matches 7 bases. In germline, CDR1 is KGHDR, CDR2 SFDVKD. The CDR3 extends over 15 amino acids. The junction had 7 bases not matched to a gene; V was cut back by 3 bases and J by 6 bases.

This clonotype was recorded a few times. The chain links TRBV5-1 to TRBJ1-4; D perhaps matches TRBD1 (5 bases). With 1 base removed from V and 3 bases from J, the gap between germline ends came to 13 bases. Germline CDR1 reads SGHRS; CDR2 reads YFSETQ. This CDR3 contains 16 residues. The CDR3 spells CASSLSAGRANEKLFF. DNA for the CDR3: TGCGCCAGCAGCTTGTCCGCAGGGCGGGCTAATGAAAAACTGTTTTTT.

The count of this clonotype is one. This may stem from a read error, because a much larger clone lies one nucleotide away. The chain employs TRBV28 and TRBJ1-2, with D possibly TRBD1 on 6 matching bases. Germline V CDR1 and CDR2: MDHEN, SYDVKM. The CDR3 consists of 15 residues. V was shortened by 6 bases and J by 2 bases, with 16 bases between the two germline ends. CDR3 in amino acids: CASRPPDRQNYGYTF. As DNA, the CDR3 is TGTGCCAGCAGACCCCCTGACAGGCAGAACTATGGCTACACCTTC.